In its sample, the clone carrying this T cell receptor beta chain was seen once. A junction boundary mismatches the germline segment, possibly from a read error. The source of the sample is a study of T-cell reconstitution after alpha-beta-depleted transplantation in children. For TCRbeta, the library was prepared with unique molecular identifiers. TCRdb re-analysed the PCR reads in MiXCR, keeping a single row per CDR3 protein. Here the sample spans about 540,000 distinct CDR3 sequences, roughly 18% being singletons. Germline CDR1 LGHDT, CDR2 YNNKEL (reference sequence). The CDR3 is 14 amino acids. The sequenced sample was PBMCs from the stem cell graft donor, obtained from the stem cell graft. This TCR was recovered from a human donor who donated a stem cell graft to a child with acute lymphoblastic leukemia. The chain carries TRBV3-1 and TRBJ2-5; no reliable D call. DNA for the CDR3: TGTGCCACCAGCCGCGACATCGGGCGGGAGACCCAGTACTTC. This codes for CATSRDIGRETQYF.